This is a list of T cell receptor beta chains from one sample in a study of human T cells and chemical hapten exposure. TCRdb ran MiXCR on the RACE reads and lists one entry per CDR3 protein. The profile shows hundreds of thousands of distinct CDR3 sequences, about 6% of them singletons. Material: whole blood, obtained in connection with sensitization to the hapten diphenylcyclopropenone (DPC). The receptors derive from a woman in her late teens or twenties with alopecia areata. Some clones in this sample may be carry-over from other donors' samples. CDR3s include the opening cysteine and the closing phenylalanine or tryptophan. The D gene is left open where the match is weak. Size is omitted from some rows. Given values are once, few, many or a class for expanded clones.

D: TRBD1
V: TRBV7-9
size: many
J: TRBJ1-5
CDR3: CASSLFQGADYWNQPQHF
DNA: TGTGCCAGCAGCTTGTTCCAGGGGGCGGATTATTGGAATCAGCCCCAGCATTTT

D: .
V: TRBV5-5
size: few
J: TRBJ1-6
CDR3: CASSVDDSYNSPLHF
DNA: TGTGCCAGCAGCGTAGATGACTCCTATAATTCACCCCTCCACTTT

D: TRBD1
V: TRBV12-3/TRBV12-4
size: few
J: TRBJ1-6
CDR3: CASSFLQGASPLHF
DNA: TGTGCCAGCAGTTTTCTACAGGGGGCATCACCCCTCCACTTT

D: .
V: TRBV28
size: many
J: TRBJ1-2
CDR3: CASSDGETGLGYTF
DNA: TGTGCCAGCAGCGATGGGGAGACAGGTCTTGGCTACACCTTC

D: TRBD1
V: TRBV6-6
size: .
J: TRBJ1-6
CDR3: CASSHEQGRDSPLHF
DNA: TGTGCCAGCAGTCACGAACAGGGGCGCGATTCACCCCTCCACTTT

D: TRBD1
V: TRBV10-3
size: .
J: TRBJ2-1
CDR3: CAISEGGQGADEQFF
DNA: TGTGCCATCAGTGAGGGCGGACAGGGGGCGGATGAGCAGTTCTTC

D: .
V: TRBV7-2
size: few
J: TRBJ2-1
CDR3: CASSLSTIRGSQFF
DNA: TGTGCCAGCAGCTTGTCTACTATTAGGGGATCCCAGTTCTTC

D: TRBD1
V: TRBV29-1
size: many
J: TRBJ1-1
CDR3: CSVPGTGAEAFF
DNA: TGCAGCGTCCCCGGGACAGGGGCTGAAGCTTTCTTT

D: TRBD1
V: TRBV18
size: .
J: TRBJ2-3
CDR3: CASSRNGQGTDTQYF
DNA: TGTGCCAGCTCTCGAAATGGACAGGGAACAGATACGCAGTATTTT

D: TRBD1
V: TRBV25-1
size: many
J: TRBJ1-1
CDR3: CASSPYLGDSEAFF
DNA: TGTGCCAGCAGTCCCTACCTGGGGGACAGTGAAGCTTTCTTT

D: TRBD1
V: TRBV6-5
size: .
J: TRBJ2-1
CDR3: CASSSGTVEQFF
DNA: TGTGCCAGCAGTTCCGGGACAGTTGAGCAGTTCTTC

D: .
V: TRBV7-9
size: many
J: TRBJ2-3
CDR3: CASSFLSGAGPTDTQYF
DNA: TGTGCCAGCAGCTTCCTTTCAGGAGCAGGGCCCACAGATACGCAGTATTTT

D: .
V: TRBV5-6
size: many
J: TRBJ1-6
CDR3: CASSRPFNSPLHF
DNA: TGTGCCAGCAGCCGGCCGTTTAATTCACCCCTCCACTTT

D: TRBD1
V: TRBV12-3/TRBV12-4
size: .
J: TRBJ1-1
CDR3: CASSPTTGDTEAFF
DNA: TGTGCCAGCAGTCCTACGACAGGGGACACTGAAGCTTTCTTT

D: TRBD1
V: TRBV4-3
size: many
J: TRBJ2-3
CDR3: CASSSSGGTDTQYF
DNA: TGCGCCAGTAGCAGCTCAGGGGGAACGGATACGCAGTATTTT

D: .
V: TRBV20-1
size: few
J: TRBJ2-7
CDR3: CSAPPTDISYEQYF
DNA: TGCAGTGCTCCACCGACAGACATATCCTACGAGCAGTACTTC

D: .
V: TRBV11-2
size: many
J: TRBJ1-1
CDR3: CASSSEQGWTEAFF
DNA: TGTGCCAGCAGCTCGGAACAGGGATGGACTGAAGCTTTCTTT

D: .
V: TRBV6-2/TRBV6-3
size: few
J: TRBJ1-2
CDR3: CASTKGRTYGYTF
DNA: TGTGCCAGCACCAAGGGCAGGACCTATGGCTACACCTTC

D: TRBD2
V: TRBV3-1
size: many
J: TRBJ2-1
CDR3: CASSQASGVYNEQFF
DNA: TGTGCCAGCAGCCAAGCTAGCGGGGTCTACAATGAGCAGTTCTTC

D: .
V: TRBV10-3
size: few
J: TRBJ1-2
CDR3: CAISAGDLDYGYTF
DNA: TGTGCCATCAGTGCTGGAGATTTGGACTATGGCTACACCTTC

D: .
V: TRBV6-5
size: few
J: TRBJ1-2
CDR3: CASSSTASSYGYTF
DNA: TGTGCCAGCAGTTCTACAGCGAGCAGCTATGGCTACACCTTC

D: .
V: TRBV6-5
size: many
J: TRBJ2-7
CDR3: CASSYSRVHYEQYF
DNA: TGTGCCAGCAGTTACTCGAGGGTTCACTACGAGCAGTACTTC

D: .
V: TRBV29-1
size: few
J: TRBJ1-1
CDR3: CSGVNTEAFF
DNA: TGCAGCGGGGTGAACACTGAAGCTTTCTTT

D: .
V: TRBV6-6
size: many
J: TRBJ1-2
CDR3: CASSLAGEPSYTF
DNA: TGTGCCAGCAGTCTGGCAGGGGAGCCTAGCTACACCTTC

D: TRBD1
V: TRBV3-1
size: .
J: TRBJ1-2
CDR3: CASSQAPGQHYGYTF
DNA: TGTGCCAGCAGCCAAGCGCCGGGACAGCACTATGGCTACACCTTC

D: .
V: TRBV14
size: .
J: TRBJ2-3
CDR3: CASRSNPADTQYF
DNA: TGTGCCAGCAGAAGCAACCCAGCAGATACGCAGTATTTT

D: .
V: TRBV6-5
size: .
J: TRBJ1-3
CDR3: CASSYSRYAGNTIYF
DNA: TGTGCCAGCAGTTACTCGAGGTACGCCGGAAACACCATATATTTT

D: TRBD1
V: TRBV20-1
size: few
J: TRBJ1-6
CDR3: CSANPGQGDYSPLHF
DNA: TGCAGTGCTAACCCGGGACAGGGAGATTATTCACCCCTCCACTTT

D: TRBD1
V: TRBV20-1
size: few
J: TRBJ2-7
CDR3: CSARVAGGGEQYF
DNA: TGCAGTGCTAGAGTGGCAGGGGGTGGCGAGCAGTACTTC

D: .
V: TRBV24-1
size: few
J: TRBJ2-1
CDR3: CATSDPSRGVEQFF
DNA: TGTGCCACCAGTGATCCATCCCGAGGGGTAGAGCAGTTCTTC

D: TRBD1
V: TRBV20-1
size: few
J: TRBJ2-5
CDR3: CSARDSRTGTWAQYF
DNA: TGCAGTGCTAGAGATTCCCGGACAGGGACGTGGGCCCAGTACTTC

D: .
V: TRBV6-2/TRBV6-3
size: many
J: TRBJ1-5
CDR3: CASSYGSGFRQPQHF
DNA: TGTGCCAGCAGTTACGGGTCAGGATTTCGACAGCCCCAGCATTTT

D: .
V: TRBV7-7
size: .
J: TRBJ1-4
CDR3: CASSPRHQEKLFF
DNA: TGTGCTAGCAGCCCACGGCATCAGGAAAAACTGTTTTTT

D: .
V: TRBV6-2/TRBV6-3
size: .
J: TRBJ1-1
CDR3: CASSIAGNTEAFF
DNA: TGTGCCAGCAGCATCGCAGGGAACACTGAAGCTTTCTTT

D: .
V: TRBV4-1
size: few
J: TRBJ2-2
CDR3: CASSRLDLGFGTGELFF
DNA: TGCGCCAGCAGTAGGTTGGATCTGGGCTTTGGGACCGGGGAGCTGTTTTTT

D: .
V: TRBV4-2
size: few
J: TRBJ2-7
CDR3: CASSQGAGADYEQYF
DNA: TGTGCCAGCAGCCAAGGGGCGGGGGCAGACTACGAGCAGTACTTC

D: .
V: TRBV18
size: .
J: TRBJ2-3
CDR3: CASSPRRASNTDTQYF
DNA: TGTGCCAGCTCCCCGAGGAGGGCCTCGAACACAGATACGCAGTATTTT

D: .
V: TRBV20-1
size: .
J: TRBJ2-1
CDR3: CSARASSSYNEQFF
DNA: TGCAGTGCTAGAGCCTCTAGCAGTTACAATGAGCAGTTCTTC

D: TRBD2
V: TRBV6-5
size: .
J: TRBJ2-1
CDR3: CASRPGLAKVRDNEQFF
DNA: TGTGCCAGCAGACCGGGACTAGCGAAGGTTCGGGACAATGAGCAGTTCTTC

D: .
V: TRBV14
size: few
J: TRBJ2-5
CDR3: CASEDLEPGGTTETQYF
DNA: TGTGCCAGCGAAGATCTGGAGCCCGGCGGGACAACGGAGACCCAGTACTTC

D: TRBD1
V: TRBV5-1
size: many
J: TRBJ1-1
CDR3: CASSPLQGAGTEAFF
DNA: TGCGCCAGCAGCCCCCTACAGGGGGCAGGGACTGAAGCTTTCTTT

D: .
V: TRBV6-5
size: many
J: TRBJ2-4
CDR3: CASSNPTVAKNIQYF
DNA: TGTGCCAGCAGTAATCCGACGGTAGCCAAAAACATTCAGTACTTC

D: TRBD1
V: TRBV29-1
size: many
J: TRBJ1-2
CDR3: CSVRTGNGYTF
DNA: TGCAGCGTACGGACAGGGAATGGCTACACCTTC

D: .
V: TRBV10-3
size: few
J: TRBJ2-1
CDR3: CAISEPEGNSYNEQFF
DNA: TGTGCCATCAGTGAGCCAGAGGGCAACTCCTACAATGAGCAGTTCTTC

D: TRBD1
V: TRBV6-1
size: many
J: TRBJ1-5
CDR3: CASRPRQGSNQPQHF
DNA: TGTGCCAGCAGACCTAGACAGGGTAGCAATCAGCCCCAGCATTTT

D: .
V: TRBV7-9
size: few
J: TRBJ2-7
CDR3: CASSSWGTRDYEQYF
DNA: TGTGCCAGCAGCTCCTGGGGGACACGAGACTACGAGCAGTACTTC

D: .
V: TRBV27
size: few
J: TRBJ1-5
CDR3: CASSSNDLGSNQPQHF
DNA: TGTGCCAGCAGTTCGAACGATCTTGGAAGCAATCAGCCCCAGCATTTT

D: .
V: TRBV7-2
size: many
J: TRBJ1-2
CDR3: CASSGYLVAFDGYTF
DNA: TGTGCCAGCAGCGGATATCTGGTGGCGTTCGATGGCTACACCTTC

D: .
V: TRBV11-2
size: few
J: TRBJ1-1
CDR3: CASSLRGPKAFF
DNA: TGTGCCAGCAGCTTACGAGGGCCTAAAGCTTTCTTT

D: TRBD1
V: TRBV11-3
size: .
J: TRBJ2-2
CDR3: CASRNRGYDTGELFF
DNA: TGTGCCAGCAGAAACAGGGGGTACGACACCGGGGAGCTGTTTTTT

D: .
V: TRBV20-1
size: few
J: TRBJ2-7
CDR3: CSPSGSSYEQYF
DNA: TGCAGTCCCAGCGGGTCATCCTACGAGCAGTACTTC

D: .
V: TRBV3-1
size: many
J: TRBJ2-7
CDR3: CASSQGPATYTYEQYF
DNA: TGTGCCAGCAGCCAAGGGCCGGCAACCTATACCTACGAGCAGTACTTC

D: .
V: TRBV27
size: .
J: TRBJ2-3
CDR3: CASTVAPSSTDTQYF
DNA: TGTGCCAGCACAGTGGCGCCGTCTAGCACAGATACGCAGTATTTT

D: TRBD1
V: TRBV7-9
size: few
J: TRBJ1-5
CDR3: CASSSDRAPYSNQPQHF
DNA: TGTGCCAGCAGCTCGGACAGGGCGCCCTATAGCAATCAGCCCCAGCATTTT

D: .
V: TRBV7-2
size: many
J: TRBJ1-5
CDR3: CASSLGGGQPQHF
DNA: TGTGCCAGCAGCTTAGGTGGGGGTCAGCCCCAGCATTTT

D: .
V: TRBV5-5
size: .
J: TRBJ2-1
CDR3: CASSWGGNEQFF
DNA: TGTGCCAGCAGCTGGGGCGGGAATGAGCAGTTCTTC

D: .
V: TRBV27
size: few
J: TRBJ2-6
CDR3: CASSKPGLRAGANVLTF
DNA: TGTGCCAGCAGTAAACCGGGTCTCAGAGCTGGGGCCAACGTCCTGACTTTC

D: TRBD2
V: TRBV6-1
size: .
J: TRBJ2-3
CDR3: CASSEAPFSGGAGDTQYF
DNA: TGTGCCAGCAGTGAAGCTCCCTTTAGCGGGGGGGCTGGAGATACGCAGTATTTT

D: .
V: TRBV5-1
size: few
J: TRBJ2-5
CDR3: CASSADRYQETQYF
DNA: TGCGCCAGCAGCGCCGACAGGTACCAAGAGACCCAGTACTTC